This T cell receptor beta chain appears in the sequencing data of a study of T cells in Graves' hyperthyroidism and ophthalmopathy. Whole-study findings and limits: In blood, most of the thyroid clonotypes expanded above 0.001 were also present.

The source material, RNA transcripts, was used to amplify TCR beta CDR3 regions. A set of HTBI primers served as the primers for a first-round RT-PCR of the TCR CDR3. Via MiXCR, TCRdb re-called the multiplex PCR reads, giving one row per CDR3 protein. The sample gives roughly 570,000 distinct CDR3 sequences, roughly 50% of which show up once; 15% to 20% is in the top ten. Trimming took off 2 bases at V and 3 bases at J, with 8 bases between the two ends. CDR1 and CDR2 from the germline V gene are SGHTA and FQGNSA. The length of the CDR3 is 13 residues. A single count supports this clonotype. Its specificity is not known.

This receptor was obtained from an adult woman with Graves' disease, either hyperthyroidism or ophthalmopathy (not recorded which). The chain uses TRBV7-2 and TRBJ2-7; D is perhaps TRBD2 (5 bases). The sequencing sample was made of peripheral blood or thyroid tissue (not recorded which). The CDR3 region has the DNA TGTGCCAGCAGCTTACTAGCCTGCTACGAGCAGTACTTC. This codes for CASSLLACYEQYF.